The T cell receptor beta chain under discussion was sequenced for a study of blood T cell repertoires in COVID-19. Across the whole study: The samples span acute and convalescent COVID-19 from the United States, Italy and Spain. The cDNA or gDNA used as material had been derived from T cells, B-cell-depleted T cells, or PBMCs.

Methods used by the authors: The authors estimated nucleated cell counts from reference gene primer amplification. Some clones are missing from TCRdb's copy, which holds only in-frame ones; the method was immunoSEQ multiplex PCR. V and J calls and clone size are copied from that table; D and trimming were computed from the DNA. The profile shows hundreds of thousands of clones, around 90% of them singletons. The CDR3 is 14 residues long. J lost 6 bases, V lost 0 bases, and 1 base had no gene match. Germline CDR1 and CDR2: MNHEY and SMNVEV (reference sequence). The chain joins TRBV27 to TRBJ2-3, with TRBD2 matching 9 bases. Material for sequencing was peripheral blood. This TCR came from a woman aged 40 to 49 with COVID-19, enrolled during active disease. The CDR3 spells CASSLSSGGDTQYF. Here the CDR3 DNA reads TGTGCCAGCAGTTTATCTAGCGGGGGTGATACGCAGTATTTT.